Below, 4 T cell receptor beta chains from the same sample are listed, as sequenced in a study of beta chain features in type 1 diabetes. Overall study results and limits: Moderate yet significant TCRB CDR3 shortening was seen in Type 1 diabetes patients in all four CD4+ subsets.

The authors reverse transcribed all of the isolated RNA, so sequencing captured expressed TCRB transcripts. Sequencing used immunoSEQ multiplex PCR; TCRdb keeps in-frame clones, though not all of them. The sample includes 600,000 or so clones, over 13% seen only once; the top ten take 0.035% to 0.04%. Their antigens are not known. The sample was naive CD4+ T cells from blood. The receptors come from a man younger than 35 with type 1 diabetes.

In this sample, this clone turned up a few times. The chain's CDR3 is CASLLTANSYEQYF. The CDR3 nucleotides are TGTGCCAGCCTCTTGACAGCGAACTCCTACGAGCAGTACTTC. The rearrangement links TRBV7-9 to TRBJ2-7, with D possibly matching TRBD1 (5 bases). Germline V CDR1 and CDR2: SEHNR, FQNEAQ (reference sequence). V dropped 8 bases and J dropped 0 bases, with 14 bases sitting between them. The CDR3 loop spans 14 amino acids.

This chain joins TRBV5-1 and TRBJ2-3; D gene unclear. Deletions cut 6 bases from V and 0 bases from J, with 8 bases between. Looked up from germline, CDR1 is SGHRS and CDR2 is YFSETQ. The CDR3 has 13 amino acids. Here the CDR3 DNA reads TGCGCCAGCACGCTCCAGAGCACAGATACGCAGTATTTT. It translates to CASTLQSTDTQYF.

This clone has more than one count but fewer than ten. The chain is built from TRBV29-1 and TRBJ1-5; TRBD1 aligns across 7 bases. The V gene's germline CDR1 is SQVTM and CDR2 ANQGSEA. J was trimmed by 4 bases and V by 7 bases; bases with no gene match: 13. This CDR3 comprises 15 residues. As DNA, the CDR3 is TGCAGCGCAAGACAGGGCCTATCGCCGAATCAGCCCCAGCATTTT. Amino acids: CSARQGLSPNQPQHF.

This clone has a handful of counts. The rearrangement uses TRBV11-2 and TRBJ2-7; tentative D call: TRBD1 (5 bases). The CDR3 runs to 14 residues. Trimming removed 5 bases at V and 0 bases at J, with 11 bases between. Germline assignment: CDR1 SGHAT and CDR2 FQNNGV. CDR3 nucleotide sequence: TGTGCCAGCAGCGCCAGGGTGTTCTCCTACGAGCAGTACTTC. This sequence encodes CASSARVFSYEQYF.